This T cell receptor (beta chain) comes out of a study of T cell responses to AZD1222 COVID-19 vaccine (dated by TCRdb to the early 2020s). At the level of the whole study: TCR sequencing covered 230 to 250 trial participants: about 210 given two doses of AZD1222 and 26 given two doses of MenACWY control vaccine. Enrollment into the trials was organized by age into subgroups of 18-55, 56-69 and 70-plus years, and those subgroups contained 148, 28 and 57 TCR-sequenced participants, respectively. The full study reports these points: Vaccine-associated CD4 TCRs spanned the whole spike protein, with dominant responses in regions 160-218 and 743-854. Reportedly, close to half of the unique spike-specific TCRs recognized epitopes lying outside the regions that are mutated in the B.1.351 and B.1.1.7 variants. The 56-69-year group was small, and its depth increase did not reach significance, likely because of low power. Because no day 14 peak-response samples were available, the repertoires could be characterized only after the peak T cell response. Participants were mostly white British, with more females than males. The authors suggested clonal diversity may have been underestimated. After two AZD1222 doses, spike-specific TCR breadth and depth were significantly higher than at day 0 and than in MenACWY recipients. Conclusions about previously exposed vaccinees are limited because only six or seven AZD1222 recipients were SARS-CoV-2 seropositive at baseline.

Reading the germline V gene (reference sequence) gives CDR1 SGHNT and CDR2 YYREEE. The CDR3 measures 14 amino acids from cysteine to phenylalanine. Just the 42-base CDR3 DNA is kept, in frame starting at base 1. Trimming takes 4 bases off V and 5 bases off J; junction bases not matched to a gene: 5. The CDR3 regions of human TCRbeta chains were analyzed by immunosequencing. On the study's bioinformatics: Repertoire TCRs were checked for matches against a reference library of SARS-CoV-2-specific TCRs that had been generated using the MIRA antigen-specificity platform. Breadth was defined as the fraction of unique TCRs that were SARS-CoV-2-associated, and depth was defined as the fraction of total T cells that were SARS-CoV-2-associated. Using the MIRA data, each spike-specific TCR was mapped to the spike region that the TCR reacts to and placed in a CD4 or CD8 class. Log10-transformed breadth and depth values were compared by one-way ANOVA with Sidak's multiple comparisons tests. TCRdb holds this immuneACCESS table with in-frame rearrangements only. Some clones are missing; in checked studies, unresolved V genes explain under half, and the rest has no known cause. V and J calls and clone size are those listed in that table; D and trimming were worked out from the DNA. The sample table holds 70,000 to 95,000 clones, of which around 90% were seen once. Jointly, the top ten make up around a tenth of the sample.

Remarks on this clone: No cognate antigen has been identified for it. No per-base quality is available; no much larger clone lies one base away.

Taken with the paper, the label for time point translates to: about 28 days (+/-7) after the second vaccine dose. AZD1222 recipients whose second dose came at about 4 weeks and those whose second dose came at about 12 weeks were combined into one group, since spike-specific TCR depth and breadth did not differ between the two schedules. The vaccinee samples were drawn from two UK trials, COV001 and COV002, one of which was a single-blind randomized controlled phase 2/3 trial testing AZD1222 (ChAdOx1 nCoV-19) in healthy adults. For TCRbeta chain sequencing, PBMC samples were collected from trial participants at day 0 and at day 28 after the second dose.

Rearrangement joined TRBV5-4 to TRBJ2-5, with 10 junctional bases fitting TRBD2. The TCR comes from an adult who received the AZD1222 COVID-19 vaccine. Source: peripheral blood, taken 28 days after the second AZD1222 dose. The CDR3 region: CASSKAGGQETQYF. The nucleotides are TGTGCCAGCAGCAAAGCGGGGGGGCAGGAGACCCAGTACTTC.